This T cell receptor (beta chain) was observed in a study of blood T cells in healthy people across ages. Samples each yielded at least 6 micrograms of total RNA. The CDR3 contains 15 residues. V lost 2 bases and J lost 0, with 8 bases in between. Germline values: CDR1 MNHEY, CDR2 SVGEGT. Primed by a sample-barcoded 5' primer and a J-beta primer mix, a second PCR proceeded for about 7 to 11 cycles. The template-switch adaptor was a 5' adaptor with 12 random nucleotides. It tagged each cDNA molecule. TCRdb re-called the 5' RACE reads through MiXCR, storing one row per CDR3 protein. This table has hundreds of thousands of distinct CDR3 sequences, roughly 64% appearing once. This clonotype was seen a few times.

The sequenced sample was blood. The J gene is TRBJ2-1, the V gene TRBV6-2 or TRBV6-3, with D tentatively TRBD2 (5 bases). This receptor was obtained from a man aged 25 to 40 in good health. CDR3 protein: CASSYGSSSYNEQFF. The CDR3 nucleotides are TGTGCCAGCAGTTACGGGAGTAGCTCCTACAATGAGCAGTTCTTC.